These T cell receptor beta chains were read from a single sample in a study of cytomegalovirus exposure and HLA in healthy donors. The table came from immunoSEQ multiplex PCR; TCRdb's copy has only in-frame clones and leaves some out. The sample records roughly 200,000 clones, about 81% being singletons. Sequences were obtained from PBMCs. The receptors were gathered from a woman aged 40-49 years in good health and CMV-seronegative. CDR3s include the opening cysteine and the closing phenylalanine or tryptophan. D genes are given only for firm matches. Clone size is not always given. Where it is, it says once, few, many or a class for expanded clones.

D gene	clone size	V gene	J gene	CDR3 DNA	CDR3 protein
.	.	TRBV30	TRBJ2-3	TGTGCCTGGACTCGCCGCGCGGGGCTCACAGATACGCAGTATTTT	CAWTRRAGLTDTQYF
TRBD2	.	TRBV19	TRBJ2-7	TGTGCCAGTAGTATAATAGGGAGGGACGAGCAGTACTTC	CASSIIGRDEQYF
TRBD2	.	TRBV18	TRBJ2-4	TGTGCCAGCTCACCTAGGGAGGGGACCAAAAACATTCAGTACTTC	CASSPREGTKNIQYF
TRBD1	few	TRBV28	TRBJ2-6	TGTGCCAGCGGCGAGATACGGACAGGGACGTCTGGGGCCAACGTCCTGACTTTC	CASGEIRTGTSGANVLTF
TRBD2	.	TRBV6-5	TRBJ2-7	TGTGCCAGCAGTTACGGTACAGCGGGGTCCTACGAGCAGTACTTC	CASSYGTAGSYEQYF
.	.	TRBV6-5	TRBJ2-5	TGTGCCAGCAGTTACGGCCCGTCGGAGACCCAGTACTTC	CASSYGPSETQYF
.	.	TRBV2	TRBJ1-2	TGTGCCAGCAGGAGGACAGACTATGGCTACACCTTC	CASRRTDYGYTF
TRBD2	.	TRBV5-1	TRBJ2-2	TGCGCCAGCAGCTTGGAACTAGCGGGAGGGTACACCGGGGAGCTGTTTTTT	CASSLELAGGYTGELFF
TRBD2	.	TRBV7-9	TRBJ2-3	TGTGCCAGCCTGCGGGGGGGGTACGCAGATACGCAGTATTTT	CASLRGGYADTQYF
TRBD1	.	TRBV7-6	TRBJ2-5	TGTGCCAGCAGCCTACAGGGGGCTGAAGGCGAGACCCAGTACTTC	CASSLQGAEGETQYF
.	.	TRBV9	TRBJ1-1	TGTGCCAGCACTCCGTATACAGAGGGGACACCCGCTTTTGCGTTT	CASTPYTEGTPAFAF
TRBD2	.	TRBV13	TRBJ2-7	TGTGCCAGCAGCTTAGATCTAGCGGGAGGGCCAGGCGAGCAGTACTTC	CASSLDLAGGPGEQYF
TRBD1	.	TRBV7-2	TRBJ2-5	TGTGCCAGCAGCTTAGGGGGGACAGTCGGAGAGACCCAGTACTTC	CASSLGGTVGETQYF
.	once	TRBV29-1	TRBJ2-5	TGCAGCGTTGAACGCCGGAGCCAAGAGACCCAGTACTTC	CSVERRSQETQYF
TRBD1	.	TRBV7-2	TRBJ1-2	TGTGCCTCCGACCCCGGGACAGGGCTTGGCTACACCTTC	CASDPGTGLGYTF
TRBD1	.	TRBV7-2	TRBJ1-1	TGTGCCAGCAGCTATGGACAGGGCAACACTGAAGCTTTCTTT	CASSYGQGNTEAFF
.	.	TRBV10-2	TRBJ1-1	TGCGCCAGCAACCTGGGGGCATCCACTGAAGCTTTCTTT	CASNLGASTEAFF
TRBD1	.	TRBV19	TRBJ1-2	TGTGCCAGTAGTCGTCCCGGACAGGGCCACGGCTACACCTTC	CASSRPGQGHGYTF
.	.	TRBV4-1	TRBJ1-2	TGCGCCAGCAGCCAAGCGACAGAGGCTAACTATGGCTACACCTTC	CASSQATEANYGYTF
.	.	TRBV30	TRBJ1-5	TGTGCCTGGAGCGCGGCAGATACGAATCAGCCCCAGCATTTT	CAWSAADTNQPQHF
TRBD2	.	TRBV28	TRBJ2-7	TGTGCCAGCAGTTACGGGACTAGCGGGATTTACGAGCAGTACTTC	CASSYGTSGIYEQYF
TRBD1	.	TRBV12-5	TRBJ2-7	TGTGCTAGTGACCTCGAAGGACAGGTAGCCTACGAGCAGTACTTC	CASDLEGQVAYEQYF
TRBD2	few	TRBV29-1	TRBJ2-5	TGCAGCGTTGATTTACTAGCGCCCAAAGGGAAAGAGACCCAGTACTTC	CSVDLLAPKGKETQYF
TRBD2	.	TRBV6-5	TRBJ2-5	TGTGCCAGCAGTTACGCCGGACTAGGCCCAGAGACCCAGTACTTC	CASSYAGLGPETQYF
TRBD1	.	TRBV7-9	TRBJ1-2	TGTGCCAGCAGCCAAGGGACAGGGGGTGGCTACACCTTC	CASSQGTGGGYTF
TRBD1	.	TRBV9	TRBJ1-2	TGTGCCAGCAGCCAAGTCGGGACAGGGGGCCTCTATGGCTACACCTTC	CASSQVGTGGLYGYTF
TRBD1	.	TRBV7-2	TRBJ1-1	TGTGCCAGCAGCCCCCACAGGGGGCGGGAGAACACTGAAGCTTTCTTT	CASSPHRGRENTEAFF
TRBD2	.	TRBV7-2	TRBJ2-3	TGTGCCAGCAGCAGCACTAGCGGGAGGGCCACAGATACGCAGTATTTT	CASSSTSGRATDTQYF